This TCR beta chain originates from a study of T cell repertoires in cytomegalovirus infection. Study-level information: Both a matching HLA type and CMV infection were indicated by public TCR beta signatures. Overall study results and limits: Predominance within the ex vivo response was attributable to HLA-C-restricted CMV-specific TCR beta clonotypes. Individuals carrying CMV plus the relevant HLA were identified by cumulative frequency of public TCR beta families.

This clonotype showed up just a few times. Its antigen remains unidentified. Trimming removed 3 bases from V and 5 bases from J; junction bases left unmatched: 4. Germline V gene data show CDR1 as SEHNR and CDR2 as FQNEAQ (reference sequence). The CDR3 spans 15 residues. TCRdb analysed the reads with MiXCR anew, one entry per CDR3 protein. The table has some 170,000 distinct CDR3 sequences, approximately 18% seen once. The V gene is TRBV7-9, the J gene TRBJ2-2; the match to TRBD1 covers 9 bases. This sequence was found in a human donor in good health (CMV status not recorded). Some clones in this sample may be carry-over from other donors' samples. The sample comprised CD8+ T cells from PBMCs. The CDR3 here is CASSLGTGYTGELFF. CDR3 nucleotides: TGTGCCAGCAGCTTGGGGACAGGGTATACCGGGGAGCTGTTTTTT.